This paragraph covers one T cell receptor beta chain sequence. This record comes from a study of blood T cell repertoires in COVID-19. The germline V gene encodes CDR1 SNHLY and CDR2 FYNNEI. The CDR3 has 14 amino acids. V lost 8 bases and J lost 7, with 20 bases in between. In the study's own analysis: Researchers report that nucleated cell counts were estimated from reference gene primer amplification. Clones were sequenced by immunoSEQ multiplex PCR, and TCRdb holds only the in-frame ones, with some missing. The V and J calls and clone size are taken from that table; D and trimming were inferred from the DNA. The repertoire holds tens of thousands of clones, about 80% seen once, with 25% to 30% in the top ten.

The sample taken for sequencing was peripheral blood. This clonotype was sampled from a human donor in a cohort sampled during active COVID-19. The V gene is TRBV2, the J gene TRBJ1-1, with D possibly TRBD1 on 5 matching bases. CDR3 nucleotide sequence: TGTGCCAGCCGCTACATCATGCCGGGGGGTGAAGCTTTCTTT. Its translation: CASRYIMPGGEAFF. Drawing the rest from reference TRBV2 and TRBJ1-1, the complete variable domain is EPEVTQTPSHQVTQMGQEVILRCVPISNHLYFYWYRQILGQKVEFLVSFYNNEISEKSEIFDDQFSVERPDGSNFTLKIRSTKLEDSAMYFCASRYIMPGGEAFFGQGTRLTVV.